A selection of T cell receptor beta chains follows, all from one sample in a study of OX40 agonist ivuxolimab in advanced cancers. Method: immunoSEQ multiplex PCR; TCRdb's copy keeps in-frame clones and lacks some. Among roughly 86,000 clones listed, 80% to 90% were seen once. The sample here was CD4+ or CD8+ T cells sorted from blood, taken in a trial of the OX40 agonist ivuxolimab. These receptors all stem from an adult with an advanced solid tumor such as melanoma, head and neck, liver or kidney cancer. Both conserved end residues are part of each CDR3. The D gene is left open where the match is weak. Clone size is given for some rows only: seen once, a few or many times, or a class if the clone is expanded.

.	few	TRBV7-2	TRBJ1-2	TGTGCCAGCAGTCAAAATCCGGGGAGGAGCTATGGCTACACCTTC	CASSQNPGRSYGYTF
.	.	TRBV18	TRBJ1-5	TGTGCCAGCTCACCAACAATGAGTCAGCCCCAGCATTTT	CASSPTMSQPQHF
TRBD1	.	TRBV19	TRBJ1-2	TGTGCCAGTAGTACGAACAGGGGGCGCGGCTACACCTTC	CASSTNRGRGYTF
.	.	TRBV7-8	TRBJ1-3	TGTGCCAGCAGCTTAGCGGGGACTGGAAACACCATATATTTT	CASSLAGTGNTIYF
.	.	TRBV5-6	TRBJ1-4	TGTGCCAGCAGCCAACGGGTCTTTGTTGAAAAACTGTTTTTT	CASSQRVFVEKLFF
.	.	TRBV18	TRBJ1-1	TGTGCCAGCTCATTTTCAGAGAACACTGAAGCTTTCTTT	CASSFSENTEAFF
TRBD1	.	TRBV14	TRBJ1-2	TGTGCCAGCAGCCAAGATCTCGGGCAGGGGGGCGACGGGCCTTTCTATGGCTACACCTTC	CASSQDLGQGGDGPFYGYTF
TRBD1	.	TRBV5-1	TRBJ2-7	TGCGCCAGCAGCTCGCATGGACAGGGGCCCTACGAGCAGTACTTC	CASSSHGQGPYEQYF
.	.	TRBV28	TRBJ2-2	TGTGCCAGCAGGCCCGCTATAGTTGACGGGGAGCTGTTTTTT	CASRPAIVDGELFF
.	.	TRBV6-5	TRBJ1-6	TGTGCCAGCAGTTACAGGACTCGGGGGAATTCACCCCTCCACTTT	CASSYRTRGNSPLHF
.	.	TRBV27	TRBJ1-1	TGTGCCAGCAGTCCGCAGCGTATGAACACTGAAGCTTTCTTT	CASSPQRMNTEAFF
.	.	TRBV11-2	TRBJ2-3	TGTGCCAGCAGCTCGGGACCGTCCACAGATACGCAGTATTTT	CASSSGPSTDTQYF
TRBD1	.	TRBV6-5	TRBJ1-5	TGTGCCAGCAGACCGGACAGGGGTATAAATCAGCCCCAGCATTTT	CASRPDRGINQPQHF
TRBD2	.	TRBV19	TRBJ2-1	TGTGCCAGTAGTGCCCGACTAGCGGGAGGGCCTGAGGTTACGTTCTTC	CASSARLAGGPEVTFF
.	.	TRBV19	TRBJ1-2	TGTGCCAGTAGTATAGGGGACGGGAACTATGGCTACACCTTC	CASSIGDGNYGYTF
.	.	TRBV28	TRBJ2-7	TGTGCCAGCAGTTTAATTGGGGACGAGCAGTACTTC	CASSLIGDEQYF
TRBD1	.	TRBV6-1	TRBJ1-6	TGTGCCAGCATTCCAGGACGTGGGACAGGGTACCCCCTCCACTTT	CASIPGRGTGYPLHF
.	.	TRBV5-8	TRBJ2-6	TGTGCCAGCAGCTTGGTCGGGGCCGGGGCCAACGTCCTGACTTTC	CASSLVGAGANVLTF
.	.	TRBV7-2	TRBJ2-5	TGTGCCAGCAGCTTAGGGTGGGAGACCCAGTACTTC	CASSLGWETQYF
TRBD2	.	TRBV10-2	TRBJ2-3	TGCGCCAGCAGCCGTAGCGGGGTACTCACAGATACGCAGTATTTT	CASSRSGVLTDTQYF
.	.	TRBV4-1	TRBJ1-2	TGCGCCAGCAGCCGCGATAGGGGATCTGGCTACACCTTC	CASSRDRGSGYTF
TRBD1	few	TRBV4-3	TRBJ2-5	TGCGCCAGCAGCCAAGCCCACCGAGACAGGGGGCGAGGAGAGACCCAGTACTTC	CASSQAHRDRGRGETQYF
TRBD1	.	TRBV6-1	TRBJ2-7	TGTGCCAGCAGCGGACAGGGAGGCCCCTACGAGCAGTACTTC	CASSGQGGPYEQYF
.	.	TRBV11-2	TRBJ2-7	TGTGCCAGCAGCTTAGAACAGGACACCTACGAGCAGTACTTC	CASSLEQDTYEQYF
TRBD2	.	TRBV7-3	TRBJ2-1	TGTGCCAGCAGCTTAACGAAAACGGGGGGCTCCTACAATGAGCAGTTCTTC	CASSLTKTGGSYNEQFF
.	.	TRBV9	TRBJ1-1	TGTGCCAGCAGCGTAGCTCAAGGGAACACTGAAGCTTTCTTT	CASSVAQGNTEAFF
.	.	TRBV6-1	TRBJ2-3	TGTGCCAGCAGTGTTCGGACTGTGACAGATACGCAGTATTTT	CASSVRTVTDTQYF
TRBD2	.	TRBV5-6	TRBJ2-7	TGTGCCAGCAGCTTGAGAGTTTTAAGGACTAGTCCCTACGAGCAGTACTTC	CASSLRVLRTSPYEQYF
.	.	TRBV6-4	TRBJ2-2	TGTGCCAGCAGTGCTGGCCCCGGGACCACAGAACGGGGGGAGCTGTTTTTT	CASSAGPGTTERGELFF
.	.	TRBV25-1	TRBJ2-6	TGTGCCAGCAGAAATTCAGGTTCTGGGGCCAACGTCCTGACTTTC	CASRNSGSGANVLTF
.	once	TRBV7-2	TRBJ1-5	TGTGCCAGCAGCTTAGGGCGCAGCAATCAGCCCCAGCATTTT	CASSLGRSNQPQHF
TRBD1	.	TRBV10-3	TRBJ2-3	TGTGCCATCAGGGGGACAGGGAAGGATACGCAGTATTTT	CAIRGTGKDTQYF
TRBD2	.	TRBV7-2	TRBJ2-5	TGTGCCAGCAGCTTCTCTAGCGGGGGGGTGGAGACCCAGTACTTC	CASSFSSGGVETQYF
.	.	TRBV7-2	TRBJ1-1	TGTGCCAGCAGCTTAGCGGGGGCTGCGAACACTGAAGCTTTCTTT	CASSLAGAANTEAFF
TRBD1	.	TRBV5-5	TRBJ2-7	TGTGCCAGCAGCTTGGGGCAGGGGGCCTACGAGCAGTACTTC	CASSLGQGAYEQYF
.	few	TRBV6-5	TRBJ1-1	TGTGCCAGCAGTTACCAGAGAGGGACTGAAGCTTTCTTT	CASSYQRGTEAFF
TRBD2	.	TRBV5-1	TRBJ2-2	TGCGCCAGCAGCTTGCCGGGACTAGCAAACACCGGGGAGCTGTTTTTT	CASSLPGLANTGELFF
.	.	TRBV7-9	TRBJ2-2	TGTGCCAGCAGCTCTTTCGGGGAGCTGTTTTTT	CASSSFGELFF
.	few	TRBV7-9	TRBJ1-1	TGTGCCAGCAGCCCTAACCTAGGTGCGACCACTGAAGCTTTCTTT	CASSPNLGATTEAFF
.	.	TRBV30	TRBJ2-5	TGTGCCTGGAGGCGGGGCCAAGAGACCCAGTACTTC	CAWRRGQETQYF
.	.	TRBV7-2	TRBJ1-1	TGTGCCAGCAGCTTAAAGCCAGGGGCTGAAGCTTTCTTT	CASSLKPGAEAFF
.	medium-sized	TRBV18	TRBJ1-1	TGTGCCAGCTCCACGAACAGGGACACTGAAGCTTTCTTT	CASSTNRDTEAFF
TRBD1	.	TRBV6-5	TRBJ2-7	TGTGCCAGCAGTGCTACAGGGGGCCCCTACGAGCAGTACTTC	CASSATGGPYEQYF
.	.	TRBV11-2	TRBJ1-5	TGTGCCAGCAGCCGAGAAAGGGCGGGGGGTCAGCCCCAGCATTTT	CASSRERAGGQPQHF
.	.	TRBV5-1	TRBJ1-1	TGCGCCAGCAGCTCAGCGAACACTGAAGCTTTCTTT	CASSSANTEAFF
.	.	TRBV6-1	TRBJ1-2	TGTGCCAGCACCTACGGCAGGGGAGGTGACTATGGCTACACCTTC	CASTYGRGGDYGYTF
.	.	TRBV19	TRBJ2-7	TGTGCCAGTAGTAGGAGGGGGTCCCGGTCCCCAGCCTACGAGCAGTACTTC	CASSRRGSRSPAYEQYF
.	.	TRBV6-4	TRBJ2-2	TGTGCCAGCAGTGAGGGGGGACTCCCTGGTCCCGGGGAGCTGTTTTTT	CASSEGGLPGPGELFF
.	once	TRBV6-5	TRBJ2-3	TGTGCCAGCACCCCAATGGGGATTAGCACAGATACGCAGTATTTT	CASTPMGISTDTQYF
TRBD2	.	TRBV7-2	TRBJ2-3	TGTGCCAGCCTAGCCGGGACTAGCGTAGATACGCAGTATTTT	CASLAGTSVDTQYF
TRBD2	once	TRBV7-9	TRBJ2-3	TGTGCCAGCAGCCTACGAGGGACTAGCGACACAGATACGCAGTATTTT	CASSLRGTSDTDTQYF
.	once	TRBV11-1	TRBJ1-1	TGTGCCAGCAGCTTACAGGGCGGGACTGAAGCTTTCTTT	CASSLQGGTEAFF